This T cell receptor (beta chain) is from a study of T cell clonotyping in hematopoietic cell transplantation. This CDR3 has 13 amino acids. J gave up 3 bases and V 9 bases, and 4 bases lay outside the gene matches. The V gene's germline CDR1 is LNHDA and CDR2 SQIVND (reference sequence). The study, taken as a whole, reports: Without cell sorting, CD4 versus CD8 contributions remain unresolved. After transplant, recipient diversity fell while pathologically expanded clonotypes grew through day 180.

The data were produced by immunoSEQ multiplex PCR, yet TCRdb's version contains in-frame clones alone and is incomplete. The top ten clones hold approximately 6.4% of a sample with more than 10,000 clones, roughly 83% of them seen once. Details on this clone: As yet, its antigen is unknown.

V gene TRBV19 combines with J gene TRBJ2-2, with 7 positions matching TRBD2. The receptor was derived from a female patient aged 40-50 years who had an allogeneic stem cell transplant from a related donor, so T cells may come from the graft donor. Some clones in this sample may be carry-over from other donors' samples. The source was PBMCs, collected 100 days after allogeneic stem cell transplant. CDR3 sequence reads: CASLAADTGELFF. DNA of the CDR3: TGTGCCAGCCTAGCGGCGGACACCGGGGAGCTGTTTTTT. The entire variable domain, with the rest obtained from reference TRBV19 and TRBJ2-2, is as follows: DGGITQSPKYLFRKEGQNVTLSCEQNLNHDAMYWYRQDPGQGLRLIYYSQIVNDFQKGDIAEGYSVSREKKESFPLTVTSAQKNPTAFYLCASLAADTGELFFGEGSRLTVL.